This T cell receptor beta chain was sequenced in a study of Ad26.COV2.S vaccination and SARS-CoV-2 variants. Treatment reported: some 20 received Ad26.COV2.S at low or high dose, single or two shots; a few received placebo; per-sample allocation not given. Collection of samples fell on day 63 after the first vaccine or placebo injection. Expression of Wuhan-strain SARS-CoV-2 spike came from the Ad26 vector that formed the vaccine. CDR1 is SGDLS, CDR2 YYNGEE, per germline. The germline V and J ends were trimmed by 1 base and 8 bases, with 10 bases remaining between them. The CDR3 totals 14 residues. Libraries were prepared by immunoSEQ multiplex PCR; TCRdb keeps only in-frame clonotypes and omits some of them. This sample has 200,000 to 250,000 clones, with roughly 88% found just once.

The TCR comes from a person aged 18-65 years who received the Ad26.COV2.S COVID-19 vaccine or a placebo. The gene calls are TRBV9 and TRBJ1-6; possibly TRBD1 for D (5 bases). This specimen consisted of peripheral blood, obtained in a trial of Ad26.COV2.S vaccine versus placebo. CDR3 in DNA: TGTGCCAGCAGCGTAAACCAAGGGGATTCACCCCTCCACTTT. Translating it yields CASSVNQGDSPLHF.